The 13 T cell receptor beta chains in this list originate from one sample, sequenced in a study of T cell responses to AZD1222 COVID-19 vaccine listed by TCRdb under 2021. Interpreted using the paper, the time point label stands for: baseline before first vaccination. Libraries came from the immunoSEQ multiplex PCR assay. Not all clones reach the TCRdb copy of this immuneACCESS table, which keeps in-frame sequences only. Checked studies attribute under half of the gap to unresolved V genes and leave the rest unexplained. For this sample the table gives around 69,000 clones, of which approximately 90% were detected only once. The ten biggest clones cover roughly a tenth of the sample. The sequencing used peripheral blood, collected on day 0 of AZD1222 vaccination. These TCRs come from an adult in good health.

The V call is TRBV6-5, the J call TRBJ2-5; D unclear. The V and J ends lost 6 bases and 7 bases respectively, with 18 bases between them. CDR1 MNHEY and CDR2 SVGAGI come from the germline V gene. The length of the CDR3 is 14 residues. CDR3 residues: CASRTPRAPATQYF. CDR3 DNA: TGTGCCAGCAGGACGCCCCGTGCCCCAGCGACCCAGTACTTC.

This clone has just one count. The chain couples TRBV30 to TRBJ1-2; 7 bases match TRBD1. CDR1 is GTSNPN and CDR2 is SVGIG in the germline V gene (reference sequence). The CDR3 runs to 15 residues. With 3 bases clipped from V and 4 bases from J, the junction kept 11 bases outside the gene matches. The CDR3 DNA is TGTGCCTGGAGCAGGGGGGCAGGGAGGACCTATGGCTACACCTTC. This sequence encodes CAWSRGAGRTYGYTF.

In its sample, this clone was seen once. This chain connects TRBV28 to TRBJ2-5; 7 bases line up with TRBD1. Germline V gene lookup returns CDR1 MDHEN and CDR2 SYDVKM. The junction had 7 bases not matched to a gene; V was cut back by 2 bases and J by 10 bases. CDR3 length: 13 amino acids. CDR3 sequence (DNA): TGTGCCAGCAGTTTACCCGGGACAGAAAACCAGTACTTC. Translated, it gives CASSLPGTENQYF. Full variable domain (outside the CDR3, taken from reference TRBV28 and TRBJ2-5): DVKVTQSSRYLVKRTGEKVFLECVQDMDHENMFWYRQDPGLGLRLIYFSYDVKMKEKGDIPEGYSVSREKKERFSLILESASTNQTSMYLCASSLPGTENQYFGPGTRLLVL.

J is TRBJ2-7 and V is TRBV11-2, with D possibly matching TRBD2 (7 bases). CDR1 SGHAT and CDR2 FQNNGV come from the germline V gene. Trimming pared 6 bases from V and 7 bases from J, leaving 22 bases between. The CDR3 is 15 amino acids. The CDR3 DNA sequence: TGTGCCAGCAGTGGAGGGGGGGTTTGGGCGAAAGAGCAGTACTTC. It yields the protein CASSGGGVWAKEQYF.

The rearrangement joins TRBV5-6 to TRBJ2-5, with D unclear. The CDR3 consists of 14 residues. Trimming removed 0 bases at V and 5 bases at J, with 11 bases between. The germline V gene encodes CDR1 SGHDT and CDR2 YYEEEE. The CDR3 protein is CASSLGDGGETQYF. The CDR3 nucleotides read TGTGCCAGCAGCTTGGGTGACGGTGGGGAGACCCAGTACTTC. The full variable domain, completed using reference TRBV5-6 and TRBJ2-5, is DAGVTQSPTHLIKTRGQQVTLRCSPKSGHDTVSWYQQALGQGPQFIFQYYEEEERQRGNFPDRFSGHQFPNYSSELNVNALLLGDSALYLCASSLGDGGETQYFGPGTRLLVL.

This sequence joins TRBV19 and TRBJ1-4; D might be TRBD1 (6 bases). The V end was cut by 3 bases, the J end by 5 bases, with 7 bases between. Per germline, CDR1 LNHDA and CDR2 SQIVND (reference sequence). There are 13 residues in the CDR3. CDR3 sequence: CASSIGTNEKLFF. The CDR3 coding sequence is TGTGCCAGTAGTATTGGGACAAATGAAAAACTGTTTTTT.

The chain joins TRBV19 to TRBJ1-4, with D possibly being TRBD1 (5 bases). The CDR3 covers 17 residues. Germline assignment: CDR1 LNHDA and CDR2 SQIVND (reference sequence). Trimming stripped 6 bases from V and 0 bases from J, with 17 bases between. CDR3 nucleotide sequence: TGTGCCAGTAGGGCCCGTGTTGGGGCGGCAACTAATGAAAAACTGTTTTTT. It specifies CASRARVGAATNEKLFF.

This chain uses TRBV28 with TRBJ1-2, with D uncertain. There are 11 residues in the CDR3. V was shortened by 6 bases and J by 7 bases, with 9 bases between the two germline ends. Germline assignment: CDR1 MDHEN and CDR2 SYDVKM. DNA for the CDR3: TGTGCCAGCAGAATTCAGCTTGGCTACACCTTC. Its translation: CASRIQLGYTF.

V is TRBV6-5 and J is TRBJ1-1, with D tentatively TRBD1 (6 bases). CDR1 and CDR2 from the germline V gene are MNHEY and SVGAGI. V was clipped by 7 bases and J by 5 bases, with 17 bases between them. CDR3 length equals 14 residues. CDR3 sequence (DNA): TGTGCCAGCATCCAAAGGGGGAGTGGGACTGAAGCTTTCTTT. Protein: CASIQRGSGTEAFF.

CDR3 nucleotide sequence: TGCAGTGCTAGTCGAACGACCCCGGGCCAGGTAACCCAGTACTTC. Protein: CSASRTTPGQVTQYF. V is TRBV20-1 and J is TRBJ2-5; D gene uncertain. The ends were cut back, 3 bases at V and 8 bases at J, with 22 bases in the middle. Germline assignment: CDR1 DFQATT and CDR2 SNEGSKA (reference sequence). The CDR3 runs 15 residues.

This rearrangement joins TRBV2 to TRBJ1-2; no clear D gene. Trimming shortened V by 7 bases and J by 2 bases, and 8 bases separated the two germline ends. The length of the CDR3 is 12 residues. Germline V gives CDR1 SNHLY, CDR2 FYNNEI. The CDR3 nucleotides are TGTGCCAGCAACCCACCAAACTATGGCTACACCTTC. It specifies CASNPPNYGYTF.

The chain is built from TRBV25-1 and TRBJ2-1, with 8 bases fitting TRBD2. The germline gives CDR1 MGHDK, CDR2 SYGVNS. This CDR3 comprises 16 residues. V lost 1 base, J lost 2 bases, and 4 bases stayed unmatched. The CDR3 loop reads CASSELSGGPYNEQFF. The CDR3 DNA reads TGTGCCAGCAGTGAATTGTCGGGGGGGCCCTACAATGAGCAGTTCTTC.

The gene calls are TRBV28 and TRBJ1-2; 9 positions match TRBD1. This CDR3 contains 19 residues. Germline V gives CDR1 MDHEN, CDR2 SYDVKM. Trimming at V came to 10 bases and at J to 4 bases, leaving 25 bases not matched to a gene. The CDR3 nucleotides are TGTGCCACTGCCGACAGGGGGGCGCTCCGCTCCGGGCAGGGCTATGGCTACACCTTC. Protein product: CATADRGALRSGQGYGYTF.